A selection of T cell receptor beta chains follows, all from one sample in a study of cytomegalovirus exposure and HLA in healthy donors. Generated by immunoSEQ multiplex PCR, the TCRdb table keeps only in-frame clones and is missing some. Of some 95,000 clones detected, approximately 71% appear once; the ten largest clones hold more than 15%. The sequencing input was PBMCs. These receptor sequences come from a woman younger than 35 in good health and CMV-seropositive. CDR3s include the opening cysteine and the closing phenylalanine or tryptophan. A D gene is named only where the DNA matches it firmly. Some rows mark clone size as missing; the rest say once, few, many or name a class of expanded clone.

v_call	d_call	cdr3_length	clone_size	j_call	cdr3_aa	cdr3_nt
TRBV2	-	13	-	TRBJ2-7	CASTRDSSYEQYF	TGTGCCAGCACTAGGGACTCCTCCTACGAGCAGTACTTC
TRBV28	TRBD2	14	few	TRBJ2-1	CASSGTSGYNEQFF	TGTGCCAGCAGCGGGACTAGCGGATACAATGAGCAGTTCTTC
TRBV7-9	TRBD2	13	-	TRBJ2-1	CASSRGGYNEQFF	TGTGCCAGCAGTCGCGGGGGTTACAATGAGCAGTTCTTC
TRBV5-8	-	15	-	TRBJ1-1	CASSFLSGSGTEAFF	TGTGCCAGCAGCTTTCTCAGTGGGTCGGGCACTGAAGCTTTCTTT
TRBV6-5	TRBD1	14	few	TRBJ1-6	CASGYRGAGSPLHF	TGTGCCAGCGGATACAGGGGAGCAGGTTCACCCCTCCACTTT
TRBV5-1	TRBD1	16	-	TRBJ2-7	CASTRQGQGTGYEQYF	TGCGCCAGTACTCGCCAGGGACAGGGGACGGGCTACGAGCAGTACTTC
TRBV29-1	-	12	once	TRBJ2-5	CSVESGTETQYF	TGCAGCGTTGAATCGGGTACAGAGACCCAGTACTTC
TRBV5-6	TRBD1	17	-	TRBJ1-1	CASSLRFGTGGVTEAFF	TGTGCCAGCAGCTTGAGGTTCGGGACAGGGGGCGTTACTGAAGCTTTCTTT
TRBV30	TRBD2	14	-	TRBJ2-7	CAYVPPSGTYEQYF	TGTGCCTACGTTCCACCTAGCGGAACCTACGAGCAGTACTTC
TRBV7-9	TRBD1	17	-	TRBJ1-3	CASSLAVSGGSGNTIYF	TGTGCCAGCAGCTTAGCGGTGTCAGGGGGCTCTGGAAACACCATATATTTT
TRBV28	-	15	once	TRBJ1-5	CASSLVGQANQPQHF	TGTGCCAGCAGTTTGGTAGGCCAGGCCAATCAGCCCCAGCATTTT
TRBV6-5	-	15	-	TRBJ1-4	CASSSFVAGIEKLFF	TGTGCCAGCAGTTCTTTCGTGGCAGGGATTGAAAAACTGTTTTTT
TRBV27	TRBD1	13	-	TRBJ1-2	CASSRTGVVGYTF	TGTGCCAGCAGTCGGACAGGGGTGGTTGGCTACACCTTC
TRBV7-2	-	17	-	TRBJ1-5	CASSLWAGDYSNQPQHF	TGTGCCAGCAGCTTATGGGCAGGGGATTATAGCAATCAGCCCCAGCATTTT
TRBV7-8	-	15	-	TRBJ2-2	CASSLVGRGPGELFF	TGTGCCAGCAGCCTAGTGGGCAGGGGACCCGGGGAGCTGTTTTTT
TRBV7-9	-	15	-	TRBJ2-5	CASSLANTRRETQYF	TGTGCCAGCAGCTTAGCGAATACACGGAGGGAGACCCAGTACTTC
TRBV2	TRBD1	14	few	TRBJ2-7	CASLEQGPSYEQYF	TGTGCCAGCTTGGAACAGGGGCCTTCCTACGAGCAGTACTTC
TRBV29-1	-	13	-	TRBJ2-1	CSVRSGSNNEQFF	TGCAGCGTTCGGTCAGGGTCGAACAATGAGCAGTTCTTC
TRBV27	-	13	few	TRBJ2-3	CASSLRVTDTQYF	TGTGCCAGCAGTTTACGAGTAACAGATACGCAGTATTTT
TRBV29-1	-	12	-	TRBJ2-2	CSVELNTGELFF	TGCAGCGTTGAACTGAACACCGGGGAGCTGTTTTTT
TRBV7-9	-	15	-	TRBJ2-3	CASSTQGFSVDTQYF	TGTGCCAGCAGTACGCAGGGGTTCTCGGTAGATACGCAGTATTTT
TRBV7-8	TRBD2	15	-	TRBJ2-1	CASSPSGRTHNEQFF	TGTGCCAGCAGCCCGAGCGGGAGAACCCACAATGAGCAGTTCTTC
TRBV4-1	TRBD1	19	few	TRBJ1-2	CASSQVLADRDRGTWGHTF	TGCGCCAGCAGCCAAGTACTGGCAGACCGGGACAGGGGGACCTGGGGCCACACCTTC
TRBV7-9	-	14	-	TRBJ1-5	CASSLEGKGQPQHF	TGTGCCAGCAGCTTGGAGGGGAAGGGTCAGCCCCAGCATTTT
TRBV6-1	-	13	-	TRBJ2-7	CASRGAASYEQYF	TGTGCCAGCAGGGGGGCAGCATCCTACGAGCAGTACTTC
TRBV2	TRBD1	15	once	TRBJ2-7	CASRETGGIVYEQYF	TGTGCCAGCAGAGAGACAGGGGGCATAGTCTACGAGCAGTACTTC
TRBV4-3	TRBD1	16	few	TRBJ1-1	CASSFRDSGVNTEAFF	TGCGCCAGCAGCTTCCGGGACAGTGGAGTGAACACTGAAGCTTTCTTT
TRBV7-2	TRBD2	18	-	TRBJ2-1	CASSLEGTSGGLNNEQFF	TGTGCCAGCAGCTTAGAAGGGACTAGCGGGGGCCTTAACAATGAGCAGTTCTTC
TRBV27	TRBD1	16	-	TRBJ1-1	CASREGTGTLNTEAFF	TGTGCCAGCAGAGAGGGGACAGGGACATTGAACACTGAAGCTTTCTTT
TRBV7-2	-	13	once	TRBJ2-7	CASSLTDSYEQYF	TGTGCCAGCAGCTTAACAGATTCCTACGAGCAGTACTTC
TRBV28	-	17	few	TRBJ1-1	CASSLDRWGTGNTEAFF	TGTGCCAGCAGTTTAGATCGGTGGGGCACAGGGAACACTGAAGCTTTCTTT
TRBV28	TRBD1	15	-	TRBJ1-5	CASSFGDRGYQPQHF	TGTGCCAGCAGTTTCGGGGACAGGGGATATCAGCCCCAGCATTTT
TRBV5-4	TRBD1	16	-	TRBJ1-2	CASSLAGGNTNYGYTF	TGTGCCAGCAGCTTGGCAGGGGGCAATACTAACTATGGCTACACCTTC
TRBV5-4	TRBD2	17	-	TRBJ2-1	CASSLVVGGRGYNEQFF	TGTGCCAGCAGCTTGGTAGTTGGCGGGAGAGGCTACAATGAGCAGTTCTTC
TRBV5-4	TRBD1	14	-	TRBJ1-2	CASSLVGTGVGYTF	TGTGCCAGCAGCTTGGTGGGGACAGGGGTAGGCTACACCTTC
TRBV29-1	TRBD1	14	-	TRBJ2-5	CSVVRGGNGETQYF	TGCAGCGTTGTGAGAGGGGGCAATGGGGAGACCCAGTACTTC
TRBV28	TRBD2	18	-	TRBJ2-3	CASTPSRLAARYTDTQYF	TGTGCCAGCACTCCCAGCCGACTAGCGGCAAGGTACACAGATACGCAGTATTTT
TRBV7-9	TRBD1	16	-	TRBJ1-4	CASSLDRTGGGEKLFF	TGTGCCAGCAGCTTAGATCGGACAGGGGGGGGAGAAAAACTGTTTTTT
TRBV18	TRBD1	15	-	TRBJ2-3	CASSPSGTGGDTQYF	TGTGCCAGCTCACCCTCCGGGACAGGGGGAGATACGCAGTATTTT